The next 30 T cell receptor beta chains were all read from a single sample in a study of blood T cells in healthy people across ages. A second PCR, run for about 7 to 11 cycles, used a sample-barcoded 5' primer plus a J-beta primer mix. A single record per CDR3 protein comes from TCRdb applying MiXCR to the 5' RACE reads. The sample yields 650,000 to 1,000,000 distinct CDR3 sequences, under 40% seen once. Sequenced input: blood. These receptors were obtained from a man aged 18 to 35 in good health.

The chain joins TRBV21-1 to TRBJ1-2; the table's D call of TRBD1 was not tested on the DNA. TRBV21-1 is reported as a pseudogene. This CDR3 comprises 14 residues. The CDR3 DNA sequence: TGTGCCAACAGGTCATGGGGGACCAACTATGGCTACACCTTC. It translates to CANRSWGTNYGYTF.

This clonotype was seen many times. DNA of the CDR3: TGCGCCAGCAGCCGAGGAAGGGACCGATACTACGAGCAGTACTTC. Its translation is CASSRGRDRYYEQYF. This rearrangement joins TRBV4-3 to TRBJ2-7; D possibly matches TRBD1 or TRBD2 (5 bases each). This CDR3 has 15 amino acids. Germline CDR1 reads LGHNA; CDR2 reads YSLEER. The V and J ends lost 4 bases and 3 bases respectively, with 16 bases between them.

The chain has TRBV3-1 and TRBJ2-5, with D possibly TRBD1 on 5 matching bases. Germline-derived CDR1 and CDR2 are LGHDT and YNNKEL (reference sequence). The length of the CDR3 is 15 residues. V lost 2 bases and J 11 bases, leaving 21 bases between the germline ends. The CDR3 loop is CASSQNTGIYNEQYF. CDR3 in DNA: TGTGCCAGCAGCCAAAACACAGGAATCTACAATGAGCAGTACTTC.

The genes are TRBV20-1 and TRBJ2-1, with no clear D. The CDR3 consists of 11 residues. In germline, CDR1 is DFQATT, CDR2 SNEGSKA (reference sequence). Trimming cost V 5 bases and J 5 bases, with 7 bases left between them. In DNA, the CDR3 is TGCAGTGCTCTTCGAGACAATGAGCAGTTCTTC. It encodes CSALRDNEQFF.

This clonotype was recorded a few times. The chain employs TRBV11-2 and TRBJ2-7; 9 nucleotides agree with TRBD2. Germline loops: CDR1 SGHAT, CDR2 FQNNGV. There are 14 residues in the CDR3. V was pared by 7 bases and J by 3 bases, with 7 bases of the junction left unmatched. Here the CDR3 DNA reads TGTGCCAGCACCCTTCTAGCGGGGAACTACGAGCAGTACTTC. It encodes CASTLLAGNYEQYF.

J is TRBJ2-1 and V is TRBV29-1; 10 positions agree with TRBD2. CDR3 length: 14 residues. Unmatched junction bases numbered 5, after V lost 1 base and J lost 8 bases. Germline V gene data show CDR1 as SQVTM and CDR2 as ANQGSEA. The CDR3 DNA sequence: TGCAGCGTTGAAGGCAGCGGGAGGGCCTATGAGCAGTTCTTC. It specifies CSVEGSGRAYEQFF.

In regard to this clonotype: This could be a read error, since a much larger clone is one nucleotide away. Written as DNA, the CDR3 is TGCAGTGCTAGTTCCCTAGACCGCCACGAGCAGTTCTTC. Protein: CSASSLDRHEQFF. The chain has TRBV20-1 and TRBJ2-1; no reliable D call. Trimming removed 3 bases at V and 10 bases at J, with 16 bases between. The CDR3 covers 13 residues. In germline, CDR1 is DFQATT, CDR2 SNEGSKA (reference sequence).

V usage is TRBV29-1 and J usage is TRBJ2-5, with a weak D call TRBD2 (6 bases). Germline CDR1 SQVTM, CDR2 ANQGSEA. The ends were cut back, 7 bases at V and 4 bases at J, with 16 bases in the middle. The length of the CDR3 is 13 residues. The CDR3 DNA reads TGCAGCGGGGGGGAAGGCCCTCGAGAGACCCAGTACTTC. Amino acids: CSGGEGPRETQYF.

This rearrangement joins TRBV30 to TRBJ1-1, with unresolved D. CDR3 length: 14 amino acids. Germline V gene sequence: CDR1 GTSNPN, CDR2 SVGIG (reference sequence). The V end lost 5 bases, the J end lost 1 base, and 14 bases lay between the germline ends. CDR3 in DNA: TGTGCCTGGGCCCTGCGCAGACAGAACACTGAAGCTTTCTTT. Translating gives CAWALRRQNTEAFF.

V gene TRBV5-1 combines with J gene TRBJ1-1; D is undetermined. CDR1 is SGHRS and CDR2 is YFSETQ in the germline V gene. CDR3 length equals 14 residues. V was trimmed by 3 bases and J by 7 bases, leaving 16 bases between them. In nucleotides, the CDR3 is TGCGCCAGCAGCTCGATCGAGCGGTTAGGTGAAGCTTTCTTT. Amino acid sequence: CASSSIERLGEAFF.

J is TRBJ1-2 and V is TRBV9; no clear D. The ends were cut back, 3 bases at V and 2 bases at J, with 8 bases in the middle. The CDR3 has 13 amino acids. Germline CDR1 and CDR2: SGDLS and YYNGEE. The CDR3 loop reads CASSGAGNYGYTF. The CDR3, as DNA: TGTGCCAGCAGCGGTGCGGGGAACTATGGCTACACCTTC.

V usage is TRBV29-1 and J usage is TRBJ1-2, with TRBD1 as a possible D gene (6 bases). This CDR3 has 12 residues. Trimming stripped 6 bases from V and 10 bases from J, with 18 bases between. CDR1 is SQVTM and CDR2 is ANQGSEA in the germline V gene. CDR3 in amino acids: CSVGRGKGDYTF. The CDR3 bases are TGCAGCGTCGGCCGGGGAAAGGGGGACTACACCTTC.

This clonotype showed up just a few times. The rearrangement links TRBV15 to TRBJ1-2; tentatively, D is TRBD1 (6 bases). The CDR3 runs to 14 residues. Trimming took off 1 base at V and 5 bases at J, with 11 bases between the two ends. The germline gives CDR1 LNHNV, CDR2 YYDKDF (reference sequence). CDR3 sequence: CATSRVRGFYGYTF. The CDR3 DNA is TGTGCCACCAGCAGAGTAAGGGGGTTTTATGGCTACACCTTC. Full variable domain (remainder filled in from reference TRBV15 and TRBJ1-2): DAMVIQNPRYQVTQFGKPVTLSCSQTLNHNVMYWYQQKSSQAPKLLFHYYDKDFNNEADTPDNFQSRRPNTSFCFLDIRSPGLGDTAMYLCATSRVRGFYGYTFGSGTRLTVV.

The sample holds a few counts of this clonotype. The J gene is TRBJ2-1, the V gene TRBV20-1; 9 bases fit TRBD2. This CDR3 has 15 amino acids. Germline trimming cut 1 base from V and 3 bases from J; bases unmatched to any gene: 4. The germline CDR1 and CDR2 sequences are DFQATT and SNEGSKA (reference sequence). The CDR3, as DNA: TGCAGTGCTAGAGGTCTAGCGGGGTACTACAATGAGCAGTTCTTC. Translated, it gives CSARGLAGYYNEQFF.

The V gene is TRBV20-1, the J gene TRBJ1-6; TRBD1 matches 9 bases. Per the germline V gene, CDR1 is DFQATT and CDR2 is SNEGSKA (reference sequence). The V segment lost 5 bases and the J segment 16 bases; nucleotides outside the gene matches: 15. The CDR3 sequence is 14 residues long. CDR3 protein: CSASYSHGTGHLHF. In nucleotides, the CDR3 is TGCAGTGCTTCGTACTCGCACGGGACAGGGCATCTCCACTTT.

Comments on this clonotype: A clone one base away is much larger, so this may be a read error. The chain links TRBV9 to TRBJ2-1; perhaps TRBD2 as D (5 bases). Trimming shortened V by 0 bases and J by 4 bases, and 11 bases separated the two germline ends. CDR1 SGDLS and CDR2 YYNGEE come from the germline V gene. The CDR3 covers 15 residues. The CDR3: CASSVERRLYNEQFF. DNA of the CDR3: TGTGCCAGCAGCGTAGAGCGGCGTTTATACAATGAGCAGTTCTTC.

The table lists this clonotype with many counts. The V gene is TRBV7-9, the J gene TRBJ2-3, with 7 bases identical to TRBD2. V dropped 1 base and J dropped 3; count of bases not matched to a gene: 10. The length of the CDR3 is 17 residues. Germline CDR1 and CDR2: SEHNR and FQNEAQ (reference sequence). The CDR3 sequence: CASSLGDYQWRTDTQYF. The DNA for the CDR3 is TGTGCCAGCAGCTTAGGGGACTACCAGTGGCGGACAGATACGCAGTATTTT.

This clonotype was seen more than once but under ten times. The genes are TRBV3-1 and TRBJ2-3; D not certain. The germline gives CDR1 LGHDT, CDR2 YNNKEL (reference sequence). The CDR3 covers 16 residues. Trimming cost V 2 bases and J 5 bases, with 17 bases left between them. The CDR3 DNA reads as TGTGCCAGCAGCCAACCCACCTACGGCGCAGGAGATACGCAGTATTTT. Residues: CASSQPTYGAGDTQYF.

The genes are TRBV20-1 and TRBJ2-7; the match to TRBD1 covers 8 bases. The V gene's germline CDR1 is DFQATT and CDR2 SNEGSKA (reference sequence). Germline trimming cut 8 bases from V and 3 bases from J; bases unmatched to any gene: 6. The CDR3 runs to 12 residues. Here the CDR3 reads CSSRGQGYEQYF. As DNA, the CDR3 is TGCAGTTCCCGTGGACAGGGCTACGAGCAGTACTTC.

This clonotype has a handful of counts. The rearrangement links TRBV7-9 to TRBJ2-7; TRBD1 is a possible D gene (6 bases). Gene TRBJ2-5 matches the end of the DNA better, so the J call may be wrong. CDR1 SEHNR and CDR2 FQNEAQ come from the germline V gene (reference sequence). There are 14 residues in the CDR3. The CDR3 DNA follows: TGTGCCAGCAGCTTATTAAGGGACAACCCGACCCAGTACTTC. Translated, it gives CASSLLRDNPTQYF.

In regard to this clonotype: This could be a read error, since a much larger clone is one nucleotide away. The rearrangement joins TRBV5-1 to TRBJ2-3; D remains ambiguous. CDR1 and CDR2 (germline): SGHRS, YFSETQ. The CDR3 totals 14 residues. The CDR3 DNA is TGCGCCAGCGGCTTGGTAATTAGCACAGATACGCAGTATTTT. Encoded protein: CASGLVISTDTQYF.

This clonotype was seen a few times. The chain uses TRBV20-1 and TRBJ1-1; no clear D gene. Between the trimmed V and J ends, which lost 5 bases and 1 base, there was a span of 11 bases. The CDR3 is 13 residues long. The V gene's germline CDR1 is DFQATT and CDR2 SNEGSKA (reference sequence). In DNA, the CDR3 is TGCAGTGCTGGACGCAACAGGAACACTGAAGCTTTCTTT. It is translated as CSAGRNRNTEAFF.

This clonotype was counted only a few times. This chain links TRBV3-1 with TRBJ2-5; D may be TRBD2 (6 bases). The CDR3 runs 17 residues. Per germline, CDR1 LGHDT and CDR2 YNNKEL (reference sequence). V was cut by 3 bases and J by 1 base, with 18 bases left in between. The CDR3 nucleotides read TGTGCCAGCAGCCAGCCCCGGATAGCGGACTTCCAAGAGACCCAGTACTTC. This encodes CASSQPRIADFQETQYF.

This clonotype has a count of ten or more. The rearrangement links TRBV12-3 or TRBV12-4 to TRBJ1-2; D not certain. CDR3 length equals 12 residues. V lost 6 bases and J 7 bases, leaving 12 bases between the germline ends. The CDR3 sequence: CASSFSRGGYTF. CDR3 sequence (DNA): TGTGCCAGCAGCTTTTCACGTGGTGGCTACACCTTC.

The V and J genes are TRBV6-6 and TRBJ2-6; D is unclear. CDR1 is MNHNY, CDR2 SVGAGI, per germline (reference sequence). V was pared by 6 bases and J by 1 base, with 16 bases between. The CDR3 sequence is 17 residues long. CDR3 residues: CASSSPSVASGANVLTF. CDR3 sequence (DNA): TGTGCCAGCAGCTCCCCATCGGTCGCTTCTGGGGCCAACGTCCTGACTTTC.

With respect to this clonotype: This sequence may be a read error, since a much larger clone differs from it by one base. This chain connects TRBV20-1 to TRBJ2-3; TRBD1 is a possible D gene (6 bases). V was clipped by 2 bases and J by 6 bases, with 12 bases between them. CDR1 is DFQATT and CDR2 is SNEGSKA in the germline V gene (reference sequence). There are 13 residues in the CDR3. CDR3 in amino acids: CSARRGFSDTQYF. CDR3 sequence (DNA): TGCAGTGCTAGAAGGGGGTTTTCGGATACGCAGTATTTT.

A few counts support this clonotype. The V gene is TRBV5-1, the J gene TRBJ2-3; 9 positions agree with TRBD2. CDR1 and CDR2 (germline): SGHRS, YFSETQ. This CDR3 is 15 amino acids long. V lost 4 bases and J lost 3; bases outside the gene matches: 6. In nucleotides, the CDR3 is TGCGCCAGCAGCCGCGGGGGGGGGGTGACAGATACGCAGTATTTT. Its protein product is CASSRGGGVTDTQYF. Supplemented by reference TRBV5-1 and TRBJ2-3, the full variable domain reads KAGVTQTPRYLIKTRGQQVTLSCSPISGHRSVSWYQQTPGQGLQFLFEYFSETQRNKGNFPGRFSGRQFSNSRSEMNVSTLELGDSALYLCASSRGGGVTDTQYFGPGTRLTVL.

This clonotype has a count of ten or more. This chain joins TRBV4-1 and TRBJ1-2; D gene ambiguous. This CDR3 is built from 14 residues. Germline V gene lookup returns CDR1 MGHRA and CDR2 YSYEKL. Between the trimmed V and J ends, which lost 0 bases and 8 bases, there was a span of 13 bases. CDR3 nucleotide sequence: TGCGCCAGCAGCCAAGAAGGCCGGCCACGAGGCTACACCTTC. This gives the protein CASSQEGRPRGYTF.

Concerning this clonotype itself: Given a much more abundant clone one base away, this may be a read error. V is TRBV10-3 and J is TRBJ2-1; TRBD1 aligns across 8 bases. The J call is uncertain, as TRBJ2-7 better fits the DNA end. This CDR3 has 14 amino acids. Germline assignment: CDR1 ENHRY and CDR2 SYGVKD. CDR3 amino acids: CAIQPGTGDNEQYF. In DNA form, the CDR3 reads TGTGCCATCCAACCCGGGACAGGCGACAATGAGCAGTACTTC.

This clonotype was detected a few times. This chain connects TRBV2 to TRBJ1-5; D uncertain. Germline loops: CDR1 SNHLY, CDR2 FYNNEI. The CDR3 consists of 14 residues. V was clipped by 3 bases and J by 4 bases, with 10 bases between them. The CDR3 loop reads CASSEESGNQPQHF. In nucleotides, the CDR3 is TGTGCCAGCAGTGAGGAAAGCGGGAATCAGCCCCAGCATTTT.